The 13 T cell receptor beta chains given below trace back to one sample, sequenced in a study of shared clonotypes between healthy human individuals. Here immunoSEQ multiplex PCR was the method, and the copy in TCRdb shows in-frame clones only, minus some. This repertoire shows about 2.4 million clones, approximately 90% found once; its top ten account for over 0.12%. The sequenced sample was naive CD4+ T cells sorted from blood. Subset of the sample: CD45RA+ positively selected. These receptors were collected from a man younger than 35 in good health.

This clone was recorded once. This sequence joins TRBV6-1 and TRBJ1-1; D is undetermined. This CDR3 spans 14 amino acids. Germline CDR1 MNHNS, CDR2 SASEGT. Trimming took 1 base from V and 1 from J, leaving 7 bases between them. The CDR3 region is CASSEVAGNTEAFF. In DNA form, the CDR3 reads TGTGCCAGCAGTGAAGTTGCGGGGAACACTGAAGCTTTCTTT.

The chain carries TRBV6-5 and TRBJ1-1; weak D call: TRBD1 (5 bases). This CDR3 is 13 amino acids long. CDR1 and CDR2 from the germline V gene are MNHEY and SVGAGI. Trimming stripped 5 bases from V and 6 bases from J, with 13 bases between. CDR3 region: CASSNGAGPEAFF. The CDR3 DNA is TGTGCCAGCAGTAATGGGGCTGGGCCTGAAGCTTTCTTT.

To note about this clone: Other nucleotide sequences in the sample specify the same CDR3. The chain employs TRBV9 and TRBJ2-7; 7 bases map to TRBD1. The CDR3 is 13 residues long. J was trimmed by 2 bases and V by 4 bases; bases with no gene match: 3. CDR1 SGDLS and CDR2 YYNGEE come from the germline V gene. The CDR3 loop reads CASSRDSPYEQYF. DNA of the CDR3: TGTGCCAGCAGCCGGGACAGTCCCTACGAGCAGTACTTC.

This rearrangement joins TRBV5-4 to TRBJ1-2, with a possible D match to TRBD1 (6 bases). The CDR3 sequence is 14 residues long. Germline CDR1 and CDR2: SGHNT and YYREEE (reference sequence). The germline V and J ends were trimmed by 5 bases and 3 bases, with 14 bases remaining between them. The CDR3 region has the DNA TGTGCCAGCAGTCCCGACAGGAGAGACTATGGCTACACCTTC. It codes for CASSPDRRDYGYTF. The full variable domain, rest sourced from reference TRBV5-4 and TRBJ1-2, is ETGVTQSPTHLIKTRGQQVTLRCSSQSGHNTVSWYQQALGQGPQFIFQYYREEENGRGNFPPRFSGLQFPNYSSELNVNALELDDSALYLCASSPDRRDYGYTFGSGTRLTVV.

The genes are TRBV5-3 and TRBJ1-6, with 9 bases aligning to TRBD1. TRBV5-3 carries the ORF label, with uncertain function. This CDR3 spans 20 amino acids. The V gene end was trimmed by 4 bases and the J gene end by 0 bases; junction bases not matched to a gene: 14. Here the CDR3 DNA reads TGTGCCAGAAGCCCCATCCGGGACAGGGACTCGAGCTCCTATAATTCACCCCTCCACTTT. Translating it yields CARSPIRDRDSSSYNSPLHF.

The V gene is TRBV6-1, the J gene TRBJ2-1, with 15 bases aligning to TRBD2. Germline V gene data show CDR1 as MNHNS and CDR2 as SASEGT. The CDR3 covers 13 residues. Trimming cost V 5 bases and J 14 bases; bases outside gene matches: 4. CDR3 coding DNA: TGTGCCAGCAGTCGGGGACTAGCGGGAGGTGAGTTCTTC. Its translation: CASSRGLAGGEFF.

This chain links TRBV10-3 with TRBJ2-7, with 9 bases matching TRBD1. With V trimmed by 3 bases and J by 2 bases, 8 bases remained unmatched. The CDR3 covers 16 residues. The V gene's germline CDR1 is ENHRY and CDR2 SYGVKD. The CDR3 region has the DNA TGTGCCATCAGTGATGGGACAGGGCGCACCACCTACGAGCAGTACTTC. Its translation is CAISDGTGRTTYEQYF.

The gene calls are TRBV5-6 and TRBJ1-6, with 7 positions matching TRBD1. CDR1 SGHDT and CDR2 YYEEEE come from the germline V gene. The trim removed 0 bases at V and 7 bases at J, leaving 1 base unmatched. The length of the CDR3 is 14 residues. Here the CDR3 DNA reads TGTGCCAGCAGCTTGGACAGGGGAAATTCACCCCTCCACTTT. This translates into CASSLDRGNSPLHF.

The V and J genes are TRBV9 and TRBJ2-6; D uncertain. The V end lost 0 bases, the J end lost 0 bases, and 10 bases lay between the germline ends. Germline loops: CDR1 SGDLS, CDR2 YYNGEE. The CDR3 is 17 amino acids. In DNA, the CDR3 is TGTGCCAGCAGCGTAGAACCGGCTTTCTCTGGGGCCAACGTCCTGACTTTC. It yields the protein CASSVEPAFSGANVLTF. Using reference TRBV9 and TRBJ2-6 for the parts outside the CDR3, the full variable domain is DSGVTQTPKHLITATGQRVTLRCSPRSGDLSVYWYQQSLDQGLQFLIQYYNGEERAKGNILERFSAQQFPDLHSELNLSSLELGDSALYFCASSVEPAFSGANVLTFGAGSRLTVL.

A single count supports this clone. V and J are TRBV2 and TRBJ2-1, with a tentative D call TRBD2 (6 bases). The CDR3 consists of 16 residues. The V and J ends lost 1 base and 3 bases respectively, with 13 bases between them. The germline V gene has CDR1 SNHLY and CDR2 FYNNEI. CDR3 region: CASSEVVGGSYNEQFF. The CDR3 nucleotides read TGTGCCAGCAGTGAAGTCGTTGGAGGGAGCTACAATGAGCAGTTCTTC.

The rearrangement joins TRBV30 to TRBJ2-7; D perhaps matches TRBD2 (5 bases). Germline V gene data show CDR1 as GTSNPN and CDR2 as SVGIG (reference sequence). Trimming removed 2 bases at V and 2 bases at J, with 10 bases between. The CDR3 totals 13 residues. In nucleotides, the CDR3 is TGTGCCTGGAGTCGGAGTAGCGCCTACGAGCAGTACTTC. Its translation is CAWSRSSAYEQYF.

Comment on this clone: The sample has other DNA sequences that encode this CDR3 too. This rearrangement joins TRBV5-1 to TRBJ1-4; no clear D. Per the germline V gene, CDR1 is SGHRS and CDR2 is YFSETQ. The V gene lost 1 base and the J gene lost 0 bases, with 4 bases spanning the gap. The CDR3 is 14 amino acids. Here the CDR3 reads CASSLQATNEKLFF. CDR3 sequence (DNA): TGCGCCAGCAGCTTGCAGGCAACTAATGAAAAACTGTTTTTT.

This chain links TRBV10-2 with TRBJ2-7, with D unclear. This CDR3 contains 13 residues. Germline V gives CDR1 WSHSY, CDR2 SAAADI. With 7 bases removed from V and 3 bases from J, the gap between germline ends came to 13 bases. The CDR3 sequence: CASTESSRYEQYF. The CDR3 bases are TGCGCCAGCACCGAGAGTAGCCGCTACGAGCAGTACTTC.